Shown below are 21 T cell receptor beta chains from a single sample sequenced in a study of Ad26.COV2.S vaccination and SARS-CoV-2 variants. The table came from immunoSEQ multiplex PCR; TCRdb's copy has only in-frame clones and leaves some out. The table shows under 400,000 clones, with around 87% occurring only once. Treatment defined: about 20 received Ad26.COV2.S at low or high dose, single or two shots; 5 received placebo; per-sample allocation not given. Collection of the samples took place on day 63 after the first injection of vaccine or placebo. The sample was peripheral blood, taken in a trial of Ad26.COV2.S vaccine versus placebo. These receptors were taken from a person aged 18 to 59 who received the Ad26.COV2.S COVID-19 vaccine or a placebo.

The chain recombines TRBV7-9 with TRBJ1-6, with D possibly matching TRBD1 (6 bases). Germline assignment: CDR1 SEHNR and CDR2 FQNEAQ (reference sequence). Trimming cost V 2 bases and J 4 bases, with 12 bases left between them. The CDR3 has 16 residues. CDR3 residues: CASSLKPTGYNSPLHF. The DNA of the CDR3 is TGTGCCAGCAGCTTAAAGCCGACAGGTTATAATTCACCCCTCCACTTT.

The V gene is TRBV7-2, the J gene TRBJ2-1; D unclear. V was shortened by 0 bases and J by 0 bases, with 15 bases between the two germline ends. The germline gives CDR1 SGHTA, CDR2 FQGNSA. The CDR3 totals 18 residues. This chain's CDR3 is CASSLAALRLGSYNEQFF. The CDR3 nucleotides are TGTGCCAGCAGCTTAGCGGCCCTGCGTCTCGGCTCCTACAATGAGCAGTTCTTC.

V is TRBV6-5 and J is TRBJ2-2; D gene unclear. Trimming stripped 2 bases from V and 3 bases from J, with 4 bases between. The CDR3 contains 13 residues. Germline CDR1 is MNHEY and CDR2 is SVGAGI. The CDR3 DNA reads as TGTGCCAGCAGTTACGGGGACACCGGGGAGCTGTTTTTT. As protein: CASSYGDTGELFF.

The CDR3 DNA reads as TGTGCCAGCAGCCAAGCTAGCGGGGGACCCACCACAGATACGCAGTATTTT. It is translated as CASSQASGGPTTDTQYF. The chain carries TRBV3-1 (or the pseudogene TRBV3-2) and TRBJ2-3; 10 bases map to TRBD2. Germline V CDR1 and CDR2: LGHDT, YNNKEL (reference sequence). Unmatched junction bases numbered 6, after V lost 1 base and J lost 2 bases. The CDR3 contains 17 residues.

The chain is built from TRBV19 and TRBJ2-7; the match to TRBD1 covers 9 bases. Germline CDR1 LNHDA, CDR2 SQIVND (reference sequence). The CDR3 runs to 13 residues. The ends lost 5 bases at V and 3 bases at J; junction bases unmatched: 2. In nucleotides, the CDR3 is TGTGCCAGTAGTCGGACAGGGGTCTACGAGCAGTACTTC. Its protein product is CASSRTGVYEQYF. The full variable domain, rest sourced from reference TRBV19 and TRBJ2-7, is DGGITQSPKYLFRKEGQNVTLSCEQNLNHDAMYWYRQDPGQGLRLIYYSQIVNDFQKGDIAEGYSVSREKKESFPLTVTSAQKNPTAFYLCASSRTGVYEQYFGPGTRLTVT.

The chain combines TRBV27 with TRBJ2-4; D is possibly TRBD1 or TRBD2 (5 bases each). The CDR3 loop spans 15 amino acids. The germline V gene encodes CDR1 MNHEY and CDR2 SMNVEV (reference sequence). V was cut by 2 bases and J by 6 bases, with 14 bases left in between. The CDR3 protein is CASSLDGGPGNIQYF. The CDR3 bases are TGTGCCAGCAGTTTAGATGGGGGACCGGGAAACATTCAGTACTTC.

The chain couples TRBV7-9 to TRBJ2-3; no clear D. CDR1 and CDR2 (germline): SEHNR, FQNEAQ (reference sequence). The CDR3 is 11 residues long. Trimming stripped 5 bases from V and 4 bases from J, with 4 bases between. Written as DNA, the CDR3 is TGTGCCAGCAGCCCAGCAGATACGCAGTATTTT. It codes for CASSPADTQYF.

In its sample, this clone was seen a few times. Here the CDR3 DNA reads TGTGCCAGCAGCCCCGGTCAGGGGATGAACACTGAAGCTTTCTTT. It translates to CASSPGQGMNTEAFF. J is TRBJ1-1 and V is TRBV4-2; a possible D gene is TRBD1 (6 bases). Germline V gene data show CDR1 as LGHNA and CDR2 as YNFKEQ. CDR3 length equals 15 residues. Trimming took off 4 bases at V and 0 bases at J, with 12 bases between the two ends.

The gene calls are TRBV27 and TRBJ1-1; D might be TRBD1 (6 bases). Trimming stripped 3 bases from V and 4 bases from J, with 9 bases between. The CDR3 sequence is 13 residues long. Germline loops: CDR1 MNHEY, CDR2 SMNVEV (reference sequence). For the CDR3, the DNA is TGTGCCAGCAGTTTCTTGGGGGCCACTGAAGCTTTCTTT. This translates into CASSFLGATEAFF.

The chain carries TRBV2 and TRBJ2-3; 10 bases are shared with TRBD2. The V gene's germline CDR1 is SNHLY and CDR2 FYNNEI. The CDR3 spans 16 residues. With V trimmed by 6 bases and J by 3 bases, 9 bases remained unmatched. CDR3 region: CASSPGLAGGTDTQYF. CDR3 bases: TGTGCCAGCAGCCCGGGGTTAGCGGGGGGTACAGATACGCAGTATTTT.

The V gene is TRBV6-5, the J gene TRBJ2-7, with D uncertain. This CDR3 spans 14 amino acids. Per the germline V gene, CDR1 is MNHEY and CDR2 is SVGAGI. V dropped 6 bases and J dropped 3 bases, with 15 bases sitting between them. DNA of the CDR3: TGTGCCAGCAGGATGGCCCTCTCGGGCTACGAGCAGTACTTC. It specifies CASRMALSGYEQYF.

The V call is TRBV9, the J call TRBJ2-1, with D unclear. Trimming removed 0 bases at V and 6 bases at J, with 7 bases between. This CDR3 spans 13 amino acids. Germline V lookup: CDR1 SGDLS, CDR2 YYNGEE. The CDR3 bases are TGTGCCAGCAGCGTAGAATCGGGCAATGAGCAGTTCTTC. This sequence encodes CASSVESGNEQFF.

The chain uses TRBV7-9 and TRBJ2-1; 9 bases are shared with TRBD1. Germline CDR1 reads SEHNR; CDR2 reads FQNEAQ (reference sequence). V lost 0 bases and J lost 3; bases outside the gene matches: 6. The CDR3 loop spans 17 amino acids. CDR3 nucleotide sequence: TGTGCCAGCAGCTTAGCCCCACAGGGGGCGGTCTACAATGAGCAGTTCTTC. It yields the protein CASSLAPQGAVYNEQFF.

This chain links TRBV14 with TRBJ2-5, with D possibly being TRBD1 or TRBD2 (6 bases each). Deletions cut 0 bases from V and 5 bases from J, with 19 bases between. Germline CDR1 SGHDN, CDR2 FVKESK. The CDR3 length is 17 residues. In DNA form, the CDR3 reads TGTGCCAGCAGCCAAGATCGTTGGGGGGCGAGAGGCGAGACCCAGTACTTC. Translation gives CASSQDRWGARGETQYF.

The rearrangement joins TRBV5-1 to TRBJ2-3; D not certain. Germline V gives CDR1 SGHRS, CDR2 YFSETQ. The CDR3 length is 16 residues. With 0 bases removed from V and 0 bases from J, the gap between germline ends came to 11 bases. The CDR3 spells CASSLVRTASTDTQYF. The DNA of the CDR3 is TGCGCCAGCAGCTTGGTTAGGACGGCTAGCACAGATACGCAGTATTTT.

The table lists this clone with a count of one. V and J are TRBV7-2 and TRBJ2-5; a weak D match, TRBD2 (5 bases). The germline CDR1 and CDR2 sequences are SGHTA and FQGNSA. V dropped 1 base and J dropped 1 base, with 13 bases sitting between them. The CDR3 runs to 16 residues. CDR3 in amino acids: CASSLVRGFRQETQYF. The CDR3 nucleotides are TGTGCCAGCAGCTTAGTACGAGGGTTTCGCCAAGAGACCCAGTACTTC. Full variable domain (remainder filled in from reference TRBV7-2 and TRBJ2-5): GAGVSQSPSNKVTEKGKDVELRCDPISGHTALYWYRQSLGQGLEFLIYFQGNSAPDKSGLPSDRFSAERTGGSVSTLTIQRTQQEDSAVYLCASSLVRGFRQETQYFGPGTRLLVL.

This chain uses TRBV5-1 with TRBJ1-1, with TRBD1 matching over 8 bases. The CDR3 spans 14 residues. With V trimmed by 3 bases and J by 3 bases, 4 bases remained unmatched. In germline, CDR1 is SGHRS, CDR2 YFSETQ. The CDR3 nucleotides are TGCGCCAGCAGCTGGACAGGGTTGGACACTGAAGCTTTCTTT. Its protein is CASSWTGLDTEAFF.

The CDR3 nucleotides read TGCGCCAGCAGCCAAGATCTGGGACAGGGTTACGAGCAGTACTTC. Amino acids: CASSQDLGQGYEQYF. This chain connects TRBV4-1 to TRBJ2-7; 9 bases agree with TRBD1. The CDR3 is made up of 15 amino acids. Trimming at V came to 0 bases and at J to 4 bases, leaving 4 bases not matched to a gene. In germline, CDR1 is MGHRA, CDR2 YSYEKL.

In regard to this clone: The same CDR3 also results from other DNA sequences found in this sample. J is TRBJ2-2 and V is TRBV18, with 7 bases lining up with TRBD1. The germline CDR1 and CDR2 sequences are KGHSH and LQKENI. CDR3 length: 15 residues. V lost 3 bases, J lost 3 bases, and 4 bases stayed unmatched. The CDR3 DNA sequence: TGTGCCAGCTCACCGCGACAGGGAGACACCGGGGAGCTGTTTTTT. Amino acid sequence: CASSPRQGDTGELFF.

The chain has TRBV2 and TRBJ2-7; no reliable D call. The CDR3 is 14 amino acids. Germline V gives CDR1 SNHLY, CDR2 FYNNEI. V was pared by 7 bases and J by 2 bases, with 15 bases between. The CDR3 region is CASNGLGPTYEQYF. In nucleotides, the CDR3 is TGTGCCAGCAACGGTCTAGGGCCAACCTACGAGCAGTACTTC.

The gene calls are TRBV9 and TRBJ2-1; 9 bases agree with TRBD2. The CDR3 covers 15 residues. V lost 3 bases, J lost 4 bases, and 5 bases stayed unmatched. The germline gives CDR1 SGDLS, CDR2 YYNGEE. The CDR3 is CASSALAGIYNEQFF. The CDR3 region has the DNA TGTGCCAGCAGCGCCCTAGCGGGGATATACAATGAGCAGTTCTTC.